This TCR beta chain was captured in a study of early T cells in non-severe SARS-CoV-2 infection. Background on the study: From unsorted whole blood, bulk RNA was sequenced, and the chains remained unpaired.

This clonotype showed up just a few times. Its antigen is not known. Each single cDNA molecule received a unique molecular identifier. Each CDR3 protein is one row after TCRdb ran MiXCR on the 5' RACE reads. The sample comprises some 60,000 distinct CDR3 sequences, around 9% of which are singletons, and 17% rests with the top ten. Whole-study findings and limits: CD4 and private specificities were missed by VDJdb matching, which favored anti-spike CD8 responses.

With 6 bases clipped from V and 5 bases from J, the junction kept 5 bases outside the gene matches. Germline CDR1 is MNHNS and CDR2 is SASEGT. The CDR3 has 14 residues. Sequencing used whole blood. The TCR sequence derives from an adult who was a healthcare worker with PCR-confirmed SARS-CoV-2 infection or an uninfected control (not recorded which). The chain is built from TRBV6-1 and TRBJ2-1, with 9 positions matching TRBD1. The CDR3 nucleotides are TGTGCCAGCAGGGGGACAGGGATAAACAATGAGCAGTTCTTC. As protein: CASRGTGINNEQFF.